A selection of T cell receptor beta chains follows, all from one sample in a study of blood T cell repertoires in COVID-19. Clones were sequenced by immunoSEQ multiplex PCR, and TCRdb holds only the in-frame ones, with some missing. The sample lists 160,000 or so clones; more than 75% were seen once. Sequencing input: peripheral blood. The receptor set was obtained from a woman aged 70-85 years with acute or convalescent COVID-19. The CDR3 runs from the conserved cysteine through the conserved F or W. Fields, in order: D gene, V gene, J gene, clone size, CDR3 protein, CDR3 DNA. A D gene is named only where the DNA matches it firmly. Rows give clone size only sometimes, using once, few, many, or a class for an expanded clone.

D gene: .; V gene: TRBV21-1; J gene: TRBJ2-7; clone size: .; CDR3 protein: CASSKEGAPSF; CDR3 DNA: TGTGCCAGCAGCAAAGAGGGGGCGCCTAGCTTC
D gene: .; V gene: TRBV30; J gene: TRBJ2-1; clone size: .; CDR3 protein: CAWNGGARSYNEQFF; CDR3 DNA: TGTGCGTGGAATGGAGGGGCTAGGTCCTACAATGAGCAGTTCTTC
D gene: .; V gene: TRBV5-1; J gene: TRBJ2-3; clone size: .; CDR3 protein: CASSADKNTDTQYF; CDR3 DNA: TGCGCCAGCAGCGCGGACAAGAACACAGATACGCAGTATTTT
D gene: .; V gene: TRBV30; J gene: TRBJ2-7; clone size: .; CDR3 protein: CAWSVRGTSYEQYF; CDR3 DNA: TGTGCCTGGAGTGTACGGGGGACTTCCTACGAGCAGTACTTC
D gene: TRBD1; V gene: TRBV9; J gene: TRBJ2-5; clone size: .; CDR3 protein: CASSVGTEETQYF; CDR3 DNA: TGTGCCAGCAGCGTCGGGACAGAAGAGACCCAGTACTTC
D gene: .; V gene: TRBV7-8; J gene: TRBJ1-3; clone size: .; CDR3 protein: CASSLVQGTGNTIYF; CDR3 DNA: TGTGCCAGCAGCTTAGTACAGGGAACTGGAAACACCATATATTTT
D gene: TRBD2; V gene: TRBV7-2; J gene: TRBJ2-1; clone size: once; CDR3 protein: CASSAPSGSYNEQFF; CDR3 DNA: TGTGCCAGCAGCGCTCCTAGCGGGTCTTACAATGAGCAGTTCTTC
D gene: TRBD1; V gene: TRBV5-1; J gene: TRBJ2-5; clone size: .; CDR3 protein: CASSSGTVGIETQYF; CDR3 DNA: TGCGCCAGCAGCTCCGGGACAGTTGGGATAGAGACCCAGTACTTC
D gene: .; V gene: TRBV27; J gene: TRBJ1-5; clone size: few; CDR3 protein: CASSFVGDNQPQHF; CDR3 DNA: TGTGCCAGCAGTTTCGTGGGCGACAATCAGCCCCAGCATTTT
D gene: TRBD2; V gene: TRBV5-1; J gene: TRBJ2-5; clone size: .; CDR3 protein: CASSLGLAGGPSETQYF; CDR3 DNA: TGCGCCAGCAGCTTGGGACTAGCGGGGGGGCCCAGTGAGACCCAGTACTTC
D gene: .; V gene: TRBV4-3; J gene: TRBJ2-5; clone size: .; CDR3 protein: CASSQDQTRPKGETQYF; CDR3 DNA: TGCGCCAGCAGCCAAGATCAGACTAGACCAAAGGGAGAGACCCAGTACTTC
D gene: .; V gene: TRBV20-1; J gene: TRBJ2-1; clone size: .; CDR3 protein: CSASLGDEQFF; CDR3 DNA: TGCAGTGCTAGTTTGGGCGATGAGCAGTTCTTC
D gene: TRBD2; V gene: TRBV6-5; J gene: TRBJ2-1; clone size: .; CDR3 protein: CASSSLAGGLNEQFF; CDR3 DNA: TGTGCCAGCAGTTCCCTAGCGGGAGGGCTTAATGAGCAGTTCTTC
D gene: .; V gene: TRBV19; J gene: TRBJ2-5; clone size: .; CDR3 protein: CASSILGGAETQYF; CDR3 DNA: TGTGCCAGTAGTATTCTGGGGGGGGCAGAGACCCAGTACTTC
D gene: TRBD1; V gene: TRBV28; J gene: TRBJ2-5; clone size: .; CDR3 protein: CASSRDRKETQYF; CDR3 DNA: TGTGCCAGCAGCCGGGACAGGAAAGAGACCCAGTACTTC
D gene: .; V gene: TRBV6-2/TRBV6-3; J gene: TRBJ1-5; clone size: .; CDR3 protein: CASSYDQGYQPQHF; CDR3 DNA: TGTGCCAGCAGTTACGATCAGGGTTATCAGCCCCAGCATTTT
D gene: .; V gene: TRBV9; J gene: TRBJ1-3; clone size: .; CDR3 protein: CASSVSGTSGNTIYF; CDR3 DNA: TGTGCCAGCAGCGTATCAGGCACCTCTGGAAACACCATATATTTT
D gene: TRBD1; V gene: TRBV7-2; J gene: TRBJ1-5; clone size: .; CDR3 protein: CASSLSGGGNQPQHF; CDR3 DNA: TGTGCCAGCAGCTTATCAGGGGGCGGCAATCAGCCCCAGCATTTT
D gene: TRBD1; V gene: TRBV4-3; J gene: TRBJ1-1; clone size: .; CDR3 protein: CASSLGQWAGGTEAFF; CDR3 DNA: TGCGCCAGCAGCCTGGGACAGTGGGCTGGTGGCACTGAAGCTTTCTTT